One sample yielded the 17 T cell receptor beta chains listed below, sequenced in a study of T cells in women clearing cervical HPV infection. Only in-frame clones appear in the TCRdb table, and some are missing; sequencing was by immunoSEQ multiplex PCR. This specimen shows tens of thousands of clones; the ten leading clones hold 5.5% to 8%. The sample taken for sequencing was blood buffy coat. These receptors were taken from a woman between 18 and 70 years old with a cervical HPV16 infection that either progressed to CIN3+ or cleared (not recorded which).

Partial CDR3 DNA: TGCAGCGTTGGCATGCCTCCCCTCTCTAGCTCCTACAATGAG. Translation gives CSVGMPPLSSSYNE. From start to end, the CDR3 is CSVGMPPLSSSYNEQFF. The V call is TRBV29-1, the J call TRBJ2-1; D call uncertain. The CDR3 end is not reached by the read, which stops 3 residues before it; the germline J gene fills it in. This CDR3 region has 17 residues. Trimming cost V 4 bases and J 0 bases, with 19 bases left between them. In germline, CDR1 is SQVTM, CDR2 ANQGSEA.

In the case of this clone: The CDR3 is cut off 3 residues early in the read; its end comes from the germline J gene. This sequence joins TRBV28 and TRBJ2-2; 7 bases agree with TRBD1. CDR1 and CDR2 from the germline V gene are MDHEN and SYDVKM. The CDR3 is made up of 15 amino acids. CDR3 in amino acids: CASSKGRDSYEKLFF. Partial CDR3 DNA: TGTGCCAGCAGTAAGGGAAGGGACAGCTATGAAAAG.

On this clone: The read gets to within 3 residues of the CDR3 end, and the germline J gene fills in the rest. The chain couples TRBV30 to TRBJ2-2; 7 nucleotides align to TRBD1. This CDR3 is 13 amino acids long. Germline assignment: CDR1 GTSNPN and CDR2 SVGIG (reference sequence). The CDR3 DNA, read in part, is TGTGCCTGGAGGGACAGGACCGATTCACCG. Protein sequence: CAWRDRTDSP. The CDR3, in full, reads CAWRDRTDSPLFF.

In regard to this clone: The CDR3 end is not reached by the read, which stops 3 residues before it; the germline J gene fills it in. The chain carries TRBV20-1 and TRBJ1-1; D gene uncertain. Looked up from germline, CDR1 is DFQATT and CDR2 is SNEGSKA (reference sequence). V gave up 3 bases and J gave up 1 base, with 15 bases separating them. The CDR3 covers 15 residues. CDR3 amino acids: CSASSPYRGNTEAFF. The sequenced part of the CDR3 DNA is TGCAGTGCTAGTTCCCCGTATCGGGGGAACACTGAA.

A note on this clone: From the germline J gene comes the end of the CDR3, since the read stops 3 residues before it. V is TRBV7-2 and J is TRBJ2-7, with D possibly matching TRBD1 (5 bases). Between the trimmed V and J ends, which lost 3 bases and 3 bases, there was a span of 6 bases. The CDR3 spans 12 residues. The V gene's germline CDR1 is SGHTA and CDR2 FQGNSA. CDR3 region: CASSLTDYEQYF. The DNA read from the CDR3 is TGTGCCAGCAGCTTGACAGACTACGAG.

With respect to this clone: The read halts 3 residues ahead of the CDR3 end, with the missing end drawn from the germline J gene. The chain links TRBV6-2 or TRBV6-3 to TRBJ2-2, with TRBD1 identical over 8 bases. The CDR3 is 16 residues long. Unmatched junction bases numbered 8, after V lost 2 bases and J lost 6 bases. The germline CDR1 and CDR2 sequences are MNHEY and SVGEGT. Incomplete CDR3 DNA: TGTGCCAGCAGTTACCCGAAAGGACAGGGACCCGGGGAG. As protein: CASSYPKGQGPGE. The full CDR3 protein is CASSYPKGQGPGELFF.

Worth noting for this clone: The read falls 3 residues short of the CDR3 end, and the missing part is taken from the germline J gene. The gene calls are TRBV5-6 and TRBJ2-7; 7 positions match TRBD1. This CDR3 is built from 14 residues. Trimming cost V 5 bases and J 0 bases; bases outside gene matches: 5. Germline CDR1 and CDR2: SGHDT and YYEEEE. The CDR3 protein is CASRDRSSSYEQYF. Incomplete CDR3 DNA: TGTGCCAGCAGGGACAGGTCGAGCTCCTACGAG. The whole variable domain, remainder taken from reference TRBV5-6 and TRBJ2-7, is DAGVTQSPTHLIKTRGQQVTLRCSPKSGHDTVSWYQQALGQGPQFIFQYYEEEERQRGNFPDRFSGHQFPNYSSELNVNALLLGDSALYLCASRDRSSSYEQYFGPGTRLTVT.

As regards this clone: The CDR3 end falls 3 residues outside the read, so it is completed with the germline J gene. The chain couples TRBV7-2 to TRBJ2-3; 7 bases fit TRBD2. Trimming at V came to 4 bases and at J to 0 bases, leaving 4 bases not matched to a gene. Germline V lookup: CDR1 SGHTA, CDR2 FQGNSA. This CDR3 is built from 15 residues. CDR3 DNA (partial): TGTGCCAGCAGCTCGTGGACTAGTAGCACAGATACG. It codes for CASSSWTSSTDT. The whole CDR3 protein is CASSSWTSSTDTQYF.

To note about this clone: The CDR3 goes on 3 residues after the read ends, and that part is filled in from the germline J gene. The J gene is TRBJ2-3, the V gene TRBV19, with 14 bases fitting TRBD2. There are 14 residues in the CDR3. CDR1 and CDR2 from the germline V gene are LNHDA and SQIVND (reference sequence). The DNA read from the CDR3 is TGTGCCAGTAGTCCGGGACTAGCGGGAGAGACG. Its translation: CASSPGLAGET. The whole CDR3 is CASSPGLAGETQYF. Combining the CDR3 with reference TRBV19 and TRBJ2-3 gives the whole variable domain DGGITQSPKYLFRKEGQNVTLSCEQNLNHDAMYWYRQDPGQGLRLIYYSQIVNDFQKGDIAEGYSVSREKKESFPLTVTSAQKNPTAFYLCASSPGLAGETQYFGPGTRLTVL.

As for this clone: The read terminates 3 residues before the CDR3 end, so the remaining end is supplied by the germline J gene. The rearrangement uses TRBV12-3 or TRBV12-4 and TRBJ2-7; the match to TRBD2 covers 9 bases. The CDR3 is 14 amino acids. The J segment lost 2 bases and the V segment lost 6 bases, leaving 5 bases of the junction unmatched. This CDR3 is CASRRSGRTYEQYF. The CDR3 bases that were read are TGTGCCAGCAGGAGAAGCGGGAGGACCTACGAG.

In regard to this clone: The missing CDR3 end, 3 residues past where the read stops, is filled in from the germline J gene. The chain joins TRBV19 to TRBJ2-5; 8 positions agree with TRBD2. The germline V gene encodes CDR1 LNHDA and CDR2 SQIVND (reference sequence). The CDR3 spans 17 residues. V gave up 4 bases and J gave up 2 bases; unmatched junction bases: 12. The CDR3 reads CASSTISSGLVQETQYF. The CDR3 bases that were read are TGTGCCAGTAGTACCATAAGCTCGGGACTAGTACAAGAGACC. The complete variable domain, with remaining parts taken from reference TRBV19 and TRBJ2-5, reads DGGITQSPKYLFRKEGQNVTLSCEQNLNHDAMYWYRQDPGQGLRLIYYSQIVNDFQKGDIAEGYSVSREKKESFPLTVTSAQKNPTAFYLCASSTISSGLVQETQYFGPGTRLLVL.

On this clone itself: The read comes to an end 3 residues before the CDR3 does, leaving the germline J gene to fill in the end. The genes are TRBV19 and TRBJ1-4; D is perhaps TRBD1 (5 bases). The CDR3 has 14 residues. Germline V gene data show CDR1 as LNHDA and CDR2 as SQIVND (reference sequence). The chain's CDR3 is CASNEASGANVLFF. Incomplete CDR3 DNA: TGTGCCAGTAATGAAGCCTCTGGGGCCAACGTA.

Remarks on this clone: The sequence runs out 3 residues before the end of the CDR3; the remainder is reconstructed from the germline J gene. The genes are TRBV20-1 and TRBJ1-4; 8 positions match TRBD1. Germline V gene data show CDR1 as DFQATT and CDR2 as SNEGSKA (reference sequence). The CDR3 is made up of 14 amino acids. V lost 5 bases, J lost 7 bases, and 9 bases stayed unmatched. The part of the CDR3 DNA that was read is TGCAGTGCTGCTATAGGGACAGGCTTTGAAAAA. This sequence encodes CSAAIGTGFEK. The full CDR3 reads CSAAIGTGFEKLFF.

Measured by frequency, this clone is medium-sized. Sequencing ends 3 residues short of the CDR3 end; the germline J gene provides the rest. The genes are TRBV20-1 and TRBJ2-7; a weak D match, TRBD1 (5 bases). The CDR3 extends over 14 amino acids. Germline V lookup: CDR1 DFQATT, CDR2 SNEGSKA (reference sequence). Trimming pared 3 bases from V and 2 bases from J, leaving 14 bases between. Partial CDR3 DNA: TGCAGTGCTAGCCGGCCAGGGAAAGCCTACGAG. Residues: CSASRPGKAYE. The full CDR3 protein is CSASRPGKAYEQYF.

Comment on this clone: The observed sequence ends 3 residues before the CDR3 terminus, with the missing tail filled in from the germline J gene. The rearrangement uses TRBV2 and TRBJ2-5; 9 nucleotides align to TRBD1. Looked up from germline, CDR1 is SNHLY and CDR2 is FYNNEI. This CDR3 comprises 13 residues. Partial CDR3 DNA: TGTGCCAGCAGGCCGACAGGGGGAGAAACC. As protein: CASRPTGGET. The full CDR3 is CASRPTGGETQYF.

The chain's CDR3 is CASSPRTGQYQETQYF. The CDR3 bases that were read are TGTGCCAGTAGTCCGCGGACAGGGCAGTACCAAGAGACG. The V and J genes are TRBV19 and TRBJ2-3; 8 bases align to TRBD1. The sequence runs out 3 residues before the end of the CDR3; the remainder is reconstructed from the germline J gene. Germline V gene lookup returns CDR1 LNHDA and CDR2 SQIVND (reference sequence). The CDR3 is made up of 16 amino acids.

Notes on this clone: The read ends 3 residues before the CDR3 terminus; that terminus is restored from the germline J gene. V is TRBV20-1 and J is TRBJ1-4, with 7 bases identical to TRBD1. The CDR3 loop spans 14 amino acids. Germline V gives CDR1 DFQATT, CDR2 SNEGSKA (reference sequence). CDR3 DNA, as far as it was read: TGCAGTGCTAGATCTCGACAGGGAAATTCACCA. Translating gives CSARSRQGNSP. The entire CDR3 sequence reads CSARSRQGNSPLFF.